The 27 T cell receptor beta chains in this list originate from one sample, sequenced in a study of T cell responses to AZD1222 COVID-19 vaccine. The data were produced by immunoSEQ multiplex PCR, yet TCRdb's version contains in-frame clones alone and is incomplete. The table shows over 85,000 clones, with roughly 85% occurring only once. Sequenced material: peripheral blood, taken on day 0 of AZD1222 vaccination. These receptors came from an adult in good health.

This clone was observed a few times. The J gene is TRBJ1-1, the V gene TRBV18, with 9 bases matching TRBD1. V trimming: 2 bases; J trimming: 6 bases; junction bases outside the gene matches: 10. Germline V gives CDR1 KGHSH, CDR2 LQKENI. The CDR3 consists of 16 residues. The CDR3 sequence: CASSPFRDRVIPEAFF. In DNA form, the CDR3 reads TGTGCCAGCTCACCATTCCGGGACAGGGTTATTCCTGAAGCTTTCTTT.

This chain joins TRBV5-4 and TRBJ2-3, with 7 positions matching TRBD1. Germline CDR1 reads SGHNT; CDR2 reads YYREEE (reference sequence). Trimming at V came to 2 bases and at J to 3 bases, leaving 12 bases not matched to a gene. The CDR3 is 17 amino acids. DNA of the CDR3: TGTGCCAGCAGCTTTCTCCTGCGGACAGGTTCGACAGATACGCAGTATTTT. Translated: CASSFLLRTGSTDTQYF.

The rearrangement joins TRBV28 to TRBJ2-3; D tentatively reads TRBD1 or TRBD2 (5 bases each). The CDR3 totals 15 residues. Trimming left V 2 bases short and J 4 bases short, with 13 bases between. CDR1 is MDHEN, CDR2 SYDVKM, per germline. Here the CDR3 DNA reads TGTGCCAGCAGTTTACGCCAGGGACGGTCAGATACGCAGTATTTT. Its protein is CASSLRQGRSDTQYF.

Comments on this clone: Other DNA sequences within the sample encode an identical CDR3. V usage is TRBV18 and J usage is TRBJ2-2; no reliable D call. V was cut by 4 bases and J by 7 bases, with 10 bases left in between. Germline loops: CDR1 KGHSH, CDR2 LQKENI. The CDR3 is 13 amino acids. The CDR3, as DNA: TGTGCCAGCTCACAGGAAGGTAGCGGGGAGCTGTTTTTT. Its protein is CASSQEGSGELFF.

V usage is TRBV7-9 and J usage is TRBJ1-5, with D possibly TRBD1 on 5 matching bases. Germline V gives CDR1 SEHNR, CDR2 FQNEAQ (reference sequence). This CDR3 is built from 17 residues. V lost 1 base to trimming and J lost 7 bases, with 20 bases between them. The CDR3 spells CASSLGFRDGGWQPQHF. The CDR3 DNA follows: TGTGCCAGCAGCTTAGGGTTTAGGGACGGCGGGTGGCAGCCCCAGCATTTT.

V gene TRBV27 combines with J gene TRBJ2-1, with 11 bases identical to TRBD2. This CDR3 has 17 amino acids. After removal of 4 bases from V and 7 bases from J, the junction contained 12 bases not matched to a gene. Germline loops: CDR1 MNHEY, CDR2 SMNVEV (reference sequence). This CDR3 is CASSSVAGGSLRNEQFF. The CDR3 DNA reads TGTGCCAGCAGTTCGGTAGCGGGAGGGTCTCTTAGGAATGAGCAGTTCTTC.

This rearrangement joins TRBV5-1 to TRBJ2-5; 7 bases map to TRBD2. CDR1 is SGHRS and CDR2 is YFSETQ in the germline V gene. V lost 1 base and J lost 5; bases outside the gene matches: 5. This CDR3 spans 14 amino acids. The CDR3 is CASSLQTGGETQYF. CDR3 nucleotides: TGCGCCAGCAGCTTGCAGACCGGGGGGGAGACCCAGTACTTC.

The rearrangement joins TRBV10-3 to TRBJ1-2, with D maybe TRBD1 (5 bases). Trimming removed 4 bases at V and 4 bases at J, with 10 bases between. The CDR3 consists of 13 residues. Germline CDR1 ENHRY, CDR2 SYGVKD. The CDR3 here is CAISAGAGYGYTF. The DNA for the CDR3 is TGTGCCATCAGTGCTGGGGCAGGCTATGGCTACACCTTC.

The rearrangement joins TRBV11-2 to TRBJ2-3; no firm D call. The CDR3 sequence is 13 residues long. V gave up 1 base and J gave up 11 bases, with 13 bases separating them. Looked up from germline, CDR1 is SGHAT and CDR2 is FQNNGV. In DNA, the CDR3 is TGTGCCAGCAGCTTAGTAGATGCCTGGGGGCAGTATTTT. Encoded protein: CASSLVDAWGQYF.

The chain combines TRBV4-2 with TRBJ2-5; D is uncertain. The CDR3 runs to 16 residues. CDR1 and CDR2 (germline): LGHNA, YNFKEQ. Trimming left V 0 bases short and J 5 bases short, with 16 bases between. CDR3 in amino acids: CASSQEFRAIEETQYF. As DNA, the CDR3 is TGTGCCAGCAGCCAAGAATTTCGCGCCATTGAGGAGACCCAGTACTTC.

The chain couples TRBV5-6 to TRBJ1-4, with D possibly TRBD1 on 5 matching bases. Germline V gene data show CDR1 as SGHDT and CDR2 as YYEEEE. With 7 bases removed from V and 0 bases from J, the gap between germline ends came to 13 bases. The CDR3 contains 15 residues. DNA of the CDR3: TGTGCCAGCGGGCTTATGGGGGCAACTAATGAAAAACTGTTTTTT. Translating gives CASGLMGATNEKLFF.

V and J are TRBV15 and TRBJ1-1, with no clear D. V was cut by 1 base and J by 4 bases, with 7 bases left in between. The CDR3 spans 13 residues. The germline V gene encodes CDR1 LNHNV and CDR2 YYDKDF (reference sequence). The CDR3 nucleotides are TGTGCCACCAGCAGAGTCCAAGGCACTGAAGCTTTCTTT. It yields the protein CATSRVQGTEAFF. Complete variable domain (other parts from reference TRBV15 and TRBJ1-1): DAMVIQNPRYQVTQFGKPVTLSCSQTLNHNVMYWYQQKSSQAPKLLFHYYDKDFNNEADTPDNFQSRRPNTSFCFLDIRSPGLGDTAMYLCATSRVQGTEAFFGQGTRLTVV.

This chain links TRBV2 with TRBJ1-3; D is perhaps TRBD1 (6 bases). There are 14 residues in the CDR3. V lost 7 bases and J lost 0, with 10 bases in between. The germline V gene encodes CDR1 SNHLY and CDR2 FYNNEI. Here the CDR3 reads CASIQGFSGNTIYF. The CDR3 DNA follows: TGTGCCAGCATACAGGGTTTCTCTGGAAACACCATATATTTT.

This clone was seen only once. The chain recombines TRBV19 with TRBJ1-5, with TRBD1 as a possible D gene (5 bases). Germline V gene sequence: CDR1 LNHDA, CDR2 SQIVND (reference sequence). V lost 0 bases and J 4 bases, leaving 13 bases between the germline ends. The CDR3 length is 16 residues. The CDR3 is CASSIDLRGGNQPQHF. In nucleotides, the CDR3 is TGTGCCAGTAGTATAGATCTCCGGGGGGGGAATCAGCCCCAGCATTTT.

Worth noting for this clone: A read error may explain this, as a much larger clone is one base away. Other DNA variants within this sample encode the same CDR3. This sequence joins TRBV5-8 and TRBJ1-2; D gene unclear. Germline V gene data show CDR1 as SGHTS and CDR2 as YDEGEE. This CDR3 spans 13 amino acids. V dropped 1 base and J dropped 1 base, with 5 bases sitting between them. Here the CDR3 reads CASSLLNNYGYTF. CDR3 DNA: TGTGCCAGCAGCTTGCTCAATAACTATGGCTACACCTTC.

The genes are TRBV19 and TRBJ2-7; no firm D call. The CDR3 runs 15 residues. Trimming cost V 1 base and J 5 bases, with 15 bases left between them. Germline CDR1 reads LNHDA; CDR2 reads SQIVND (reference sequence). This CDR3 reads CASSIGLLRDDEQYF. Written as DNA, the CDR3 is TGTGCCAGTAGTATAGGGCTGCTGAGAGACGACGAGCAGTACTTC.

The rearrangement joins TRBV2 to TRBJ1-5; D not resolved. The CDR3 covers 14 residues. Germline-derived CDR1 and CDR2 are SNHLY and FYNNEI. Trimming took 7 bases from V and 3 from J, leaving 13 bases between them. The CDR3 DNA follows: TGTGCCAGCACCTTCAGGCGGGACAATCAGCCCCAGCATTTT. Protein sequence: CASTFRRDNQPQHF.

This chain connects TRBV29-1 to TRBJ1-1; no reliable D call. With 3 bases removed from V and 0 bases from J, the gap between germline ends came to 8 bases. CDR3 size: 13 residues. The germline gives CDR1 SQVTM, CDR2 ANQGSEA. The CDR3 nucleotides are TGCAGCGTTGAGGGTTCCATGAACACTGAAGCTTTCTTT. This sequence encodes CSVEGSMNTEAFF.

The chain uses TRBV24-1 and TRBJ1-4; D possibly corresponds to TRBD1 (5 bases). The V gene's germline CDR1 is KGHDR and CDR2 SFDVKD. The V end was cut by 4 bases, the J end by 14 bases, with 13 bases between. The CDR3 is 12 amino acids. The CDR3 DNA is TGTGCCACCAGTGACTCGCGGGGGTACCTGTTTTTT. Protein: CATSDSRGYLFF.

The chain combines TRBV24-1 with TRBJ2-1, with D tentatively TRBD2 (6 bases). Between the trimmed V and J ends, which lost 4 bases and 1 base, there was a span of 13 bases. Germline CDR1 is KGHDR and CDR2 is SFDVKD. The length of the CDR3 is 16 residues. The CDR3 sequence: CATSEPGASSYNEQFF. The DNA of the CDR3 is TGTGCCACCAGTGAACCGGGAGCCTCGTCCTACAATGAGCAGTTCTTC.

This sequence joins TRBV5-1 and TRBJ1-1, with D unresolved. This CDR3 comprises 11 residues. V was pared by 7 bases and J by 11 bases, with 15 bases between. The germline V gene has CDR1 SGHRS and CDR2 YFSETQ. CDR3 amino acids: CASGYKGKAFF. In nucleotides, the CDR3 is TGCGCCAGCGGTTACAAAGGAAAGGCTTTCTTT.

Only a few counts were recorded for this clone. The chain recombines TRBV5-1 with TRBJ2-2; 10 bases are a match to TRBD1. This CDR3 has 16 amino acids. Per the germline V gene, CDR1 is SGHRS and CDR2 is YFSETQ. The V segment lost 2 bases and the J segment 4 bases; nucleotides outside the gene matches: 5. In nucleotides, the CDR3 is TGCGCCAGCAGCTTAGGACAGGGGGTATCCACCGGGGAGCTGTTTTTT. Its protein is CASSLGQGVSTGELFF.

V usage is TRBV9 and J usage is TRBJ1-3; D possibly corresponds to TRBD1 (6 bases). Germline loops: CDR1 SGDLS, CDR2 YYNGEE. Trimming shortened V by 0 bases and J by 4 bases, and 17 bases separated the two germline ends. The CDR3 has 17 amino acids. DNA of the CDR3: TGTGCCAGCAGCGTAGGCCCCCCGCGGGGGCACGGAAACACCATATATTTT. Its translation: CASSVGPPRGHGNTIYF.

This sequence joins TRBV10-3 and TRBJ1-3; D remains unclear. Deletions cut 2 bases from V and 0 bases from J, with 11 bases between. The germline V gene encodes CDR1 ENHRY and CDR2 SYGVKD. This CDR3 spans 16 amino acids. The CDR3 DNA follows: TGTGCCATCAGTGAGGGACCGCCGCTCTCTGGAAACACCATATATTTT. It encodes CAISEGPPLSGNTIYF.

The V call is TRBV5-1, the J call TRBJ2-7; a possible D gene is TRBD2 (7 bases). This CDR3 is 14 amino acids long. Per the germline V gene, CDR1 is SGHRS and CDR2 is YFSETQ. V was shortened by 4 bases and J by 5 bases, with 16 bases between the two germline ends. CDR3 nucleotides: TGCGCCAGCAGCCCCGAACGGGGGGCCGACGAGCAGTACTTC. Translated: CASSPERGADEQYF.

CDR3 protein: CASSIAGTGNTIYF. DNA of the CDR3: TGTGCCAGTAGTATTGCGGGCACTGGAAACACCATATATTTT. The chain couples TRBV19 to TRBJ1-3; the D is unclear. Germline V CDR1 and CDR2: LNHDA, SQIVND (reference sequence). The CDR3 consists of 14 residues. Trimming pared 3 bases from V and 2 bases from J, leaving 8 bases between.

The rearrangement links TRBV29-1 to TRBJ1-1; 7 bases are shared with TRBD1. This CDR3 contains 15 residues. Trimming at V came to 5 bases and at J to 0 bases, leaving 9 bases not matched to a gene. Germline V gene data show CDR1 as SQVTM and CDR2 as ANQGSEA. In nucleotides, the CDR3 is TGCAGCGTTAACCCGACAGGGCGGATGAACACTGAAGCTTTCTTT. Residues: CSVNPTGRMNTEAFF. Full variable domain (rest looked up from reference TRBV29-1 and TRBJ1-1): SAVISQKPSRDICQRGTSLTIQCQVDSQVTMMFWYRQQPGQSLTLIATANQGSEATYESGFVIDKFPISRPNLTFSTLTVSNMSPEDSSIYLCSVNPTGRMNTEAFFGQGTRLTVV.